A selection of T cell receptor beta chains follows, all from one sample in a study of metastatic and nonmetastatic thyroid tumors. TCRdb re-called clones via MiXCR from the PCR reads. The profile shows over 20,000 clones, around 30% of them singletons. The sequenced sample consisted of blood. The receptors were sampled from a female donor with papillary thyroid cancer or a benign thyroid nodule (not recorded which). Some clones in this sample may be carry-over from other donors' samples. Each CDR3 is given with its conserved first and last residue. The D gene is left open where the match is weak. Only part of the rows carry a size: once, few, many, or a class if the clone is expanded.

D	J	size	V	CDR3	DNA
NA	TRBJ2-6	few	TRBV19	CASSQPGTNVLTF	TGTGCCAGTAGCCAGCCTGGAACCAACGTCCTGACTTTC
TRBD2	TRBJ2-1	many	TRBV5-8	CASSFGLAGGRSSCNEQFF	TGTGCCAGCAGCTTTGGCCTAGCGGGGGGCCGGAGCTCCTGCAATGAGCAGTTCTTC
TRBD2	TRBJ2-1	many	TRBV5-1	CASSLGIAGRNEQFF	TGCGCCAGCAGCTTGGGGATAGCGGGGCGCAATGAGCAGTTCTTC
NA	TRBJ1-3	few	TRBV30	CASVKGGYSGNTIYF	TGTGCCTCAGTGAAAGGGGGGTACTCTGGAAACACCATATATTTT
TRBD2	TRBJ2-2	NA	TRBV11-2	CASSSGRLAGGGNTGELFF	TGTGCCAGCAGCTCCGGTCGACTAGCGGGAGGCGGGAACACCGGGGAGCTGTTTTTT
NA	TRBJ1-3	NA	TRBV19	CASSLDLTSGNTIYF	TGTGCCAGTAGTTTAGACCTTACATCAGGAAACACCATATATTTT
TRBD2	TRBJ2-1	many	TRBV28	CASRARGGVDNEQFF	TGTGCCAGCAGGGCTCGCGGGGGGGTAGACAATGAGCAGTTCTTC
NA	TRBJ1-1	NA	TRBV6-4	CASSPVKGVEAFF	TGTGCCAGCAGTCCCGTGAAAGGGGTTGAAGCTTTCTTT
NA	TRBJ1-5	NA	TRBV6-1	CASSEMEGGQPQHF	TGTGCCAGCAGTGAGATGGAGGGCGGTCAGCCCCAGCATTTT
NA	TRBJ1-2	NA	TRBV5-1	CASSGVGPLDGYTF	TGCGCCAGCAGCGGAGTTGGTCCCTTGGATGGCTACACCTTC
TRBD1	TRBJ2-7	once	TRBV18	CASSPTGVNEQYF	TGTGCCAGCTCACCGACAGGGGTTAACGAGCAGTACTTC
NA	TRBJ2-7	medium-sized	TRBV5-1	CASSFKDGSYEQYF	TGCGCCAGCAGCTTTAAGGACGGATCCTACGAGCAGTACTTC
NA	TRBJ2-3	few	TRBV6-4	CASSDVTVADTQYF	TGTGCCAGCAGTGACGTAACAGTGGCAGATACGCAGTATTTT
TRBD1	TRBJ2-7	NA	TRBV4-1	CASSQEVLGTGIYEQYF	TGCGCCAGCAGCCAAGAAGTATTAGGGACAGGGATCTACGAGCAGTACTTC
TRBD1	TRBJ1-2	NA	TRBV18	CASSPRQGAKDGYTF	TGTGCCAGCTCACCCCGACAGGGGGCTAAGGATGGCTACACCTTC
NA	TRBJ1-1	NA	TRBV2	CSSSETAGEFTEAFF	TGTTCCAGCAGTGAAACCGCAGGGGAGTTCACTGAAGCTTTCTTT
NA	TRBJ2-7	NA	TRBV11-2	CASSLEVYSYEQYF	TGTGCCAGCAGCTTAGAGGTCTACTCCTACGAGCAGTACTTC
NA	TRBJ2-1	few	TRBV12-3/TRBV12-4	CASSPTGQGNYNEQFF	TGTGCCAGCAGCCCCACCGGACAAGGAAACTACAATGAGCAGTTCTTC
NA	TRBJ2-6	many	TRBV5-4	CASSLGISGANVLTF	TGTGCCAGCAGCTTGGGAATCTCTGGGGCCAACGTCCTGACTTTC
TRBD1	TRBJ1-6	NA	TRBV6-1	CASRESRGSSYNSPLHF	TGTGCCAGCAGGGAATCCAGGGGGAGCTCCTATAATTCACCCCTCCACTTT
TRBD1	TRBJ1-2	few	TRBV28	CASSQGQVAYGYTF	TGTGCCAGCAGCCAAGGACAGGTTGCCTATGGCTACACCTTC
NA	TRBJ2-2	NA	TRBV4-2	CASSDIAWGQTVELFF	TGTGCCAGCAGTGATATAGCGTGGGGGCAGACCGTGGAGCTGTTTTTT
NA	TRBJ1-1	NA	TRBV12-3/TRBV12-4	CASSQDGEAFF	TGTGCCAGCAGTCAAGACGGTGAAGCTTTCTTT
TRBD1	TRBJ2-7	NA	TRBV20-1	CTPLNRDSSYEQYF	TGCACTCCACTAAACCGGGACAGCTCCTACGAGCAGTACTTC
NA	TRBJ2-5	once	TRBV20-1	CSARGVKLAGWPSETQYF	TGCAGTGCTAGGGGCGTTAAACTAGCCGGATGGCCCTCGGAGACCCAGTACTTC
NA	TRBJ2-1	many	TRBV28	CVAIDRTRDEQFF	TGCGTTGCGATTGACAGGACTCGAGATGAGCAGTTCTTC
TRBD1	TRBJ2-3	few	TRBV6-1	CASSEAAGGSLDTQYF	TGTGCCAGCAGTGAAGCGGCAGGGGGCTCATTGGATACGCAGTATTTT
NA	TRBJ1-2	NA	TRBV5-1	CASSMGTSANYGYTF	TGCGCCAGCAGCATGGGGACCTCAGCTAACTATGGCTACACCTTC
NA	TRBJ2-5	medium-sized	TRBV6-1	CASSRTRGETQYF	TGTGCCAGCAGTAGGACGCGAGGAGAGACCCAGTACTTC
NA	TRBJ1-2	once	TRBV2	CASSEKPGWAIPTNYGYTF	TGTGCCAGCAGTGAAAAACCGGGATGGGCAATTCCTACTAACTATGGCTACACCTTC
TRBD1	TRBJ2-5	many	TRBV27	CASSLGQEETQYF	TGTGCCAGCAGTTTGGGACAGGAAGAGACCCAGTACTTC
TRBD1	TRBJ1-1	many	TRBV29-1	CSAPGQWGTEAFF	TGCAGCGCCCCGGGACAGTGGGGGACTGAAGCTTTCTTT
NA	TRBJ2-1	many	TRBV9	CASSVESPQGLIYNEQFF	TGTGCCAGCAGCGTAGAATCACCCCAGGGGCTAATCTACAATGAGCAGTTCTTC
NA	TRBJ1-5	few	TRBV6-1	CASSDIQPQHF	TGTGCCAGCAGTGACATTCAGCCCCAGCATTTT
NA	TRBJ2-7	NA	TRBV10-2	CASSEWGDRGEQYF	TGCGCCAGCAGTGAGTGGGGAGATCGGGGCGAGCAGTACTTC
NA	TRBJ1-2	many	TRBV3-1	CASSQGSSGGNGYTF	TGTGCCAGCAGCCAAGGTTCGTCGGGCGGTAATGGCTACACCTTC
TRBD2	TRBJ2-6	many	TRBV15	CATRTSGIGSGANVLTF	TGTGCCACCAGGACTAGCGGGATCGGCTCTGGGGCCAACGTCCTGACTTTC
NA	TRBJ1-3	NA	TRBV4-1	CASSQSTHRGNTIYF	TGCGCCAGCAGCCAATCGACTCACAGGGGAAACACCATATATTTT
NA	TRBJ1-1	medium-sized	TRBV2	CASSERNTEAFF	TGTGCCAGCAGTGAACGGAACACTGAAGCTTTCTTT
TRBD1	TRBJ2-7	NA	TRBV6-1	CASTPLTGSGSEQYF	TGTGCCAGCACCCCATTGACAGGGTCGGGTAGCGAGCAGTACTTC
NA	TRBJ1-1	NA	TRBV7-6	CASSSGSTEAFF	TGTGCCAGCAGCTCAGGAAGTACTGAAGCTTTCTTT
NA	TRBJ2-7	NA	TRBV6-1	CASEPWDRPYEQYF	TGTGCCAGCGAACCTTGGGACCGCCCCTACGAGCAGTACTTC
NA	TRBJ2-7	NA	TRBV18	CASSPSRTYEQYF	TGTGCCAGCTCACCAAGCAGGACCTACGAGCAGTACTTC
NA	TRBJ1-2	few	TRBV6-1	CASSGGLGGYTF	TGTGCCAGCAGTGGGGGGCTTGGGGGCTACACCTTC
TRBD2	TRBJ2-1	few	TRBV5-1	CASSLGPAGGGGNEQFF	TGCGCCAGCAGCTTGGGTCCCGCGGGAGGGGGAGGCAATGAGCAGTTCTTC
NA	TRBJ1-3	medium-sized	TRBV28	CASSLRGGWSGNTIYF	TGTGCCAGCAGTTTACGGGGAGGGTGGTCTGGAAACACCATATATTTT
TRBD2	TRBJ2-1	once	TRBV20-1	CSARVTSGARVEQFF	TGCAGTGCTAGAGTTACCAGCGGGGCCAGGGTTGAGCAGTTCTTC
TRBD2	TRBJ2-6	few	TRBV6-1	CASTGTSGGANVLTF	TGTGCCAGCACCGGGACTAGCGGTGGGGCCAACGTCCTGACTTTC
NA	TRBJ1-4	many	TRBV6-5	CASSYQPGGFNEKLFF	TGTGCCAGCAGTTACCAGCCGGGCGGGTTTAATGAAAAACTGTTTTTT
NA	TRBJ2-7	NA	TRBV5-1	CASSPDGAYEQYF	TGCGCCAGCAGCCCTGACGGCGCCTACGAGCAGTACTTC
NA	TRBJ1-2	many	TRBV5-4	CASSLMGGPHGYTF	TGTGCCAGCAGCTTGATGGGAGGGCCCCATGGCTACACCTTC
TRBD2	TRBJ2-7	NA	TRBV2	CASSEKGSSGRAIHEQYF	TGTGCCAGCAGTGAAAAGGGGTCTAGCGGGAGGGCAATCCACGAGCAGTACTTC